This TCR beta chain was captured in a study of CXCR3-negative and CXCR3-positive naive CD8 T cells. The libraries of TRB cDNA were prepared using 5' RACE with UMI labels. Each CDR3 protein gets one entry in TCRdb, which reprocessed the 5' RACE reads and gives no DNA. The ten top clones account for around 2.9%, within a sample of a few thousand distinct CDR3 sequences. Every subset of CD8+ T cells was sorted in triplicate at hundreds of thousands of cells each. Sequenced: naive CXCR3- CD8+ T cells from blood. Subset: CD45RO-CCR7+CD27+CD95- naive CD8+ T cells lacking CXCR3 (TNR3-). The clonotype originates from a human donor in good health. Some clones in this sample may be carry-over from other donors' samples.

This CDR3 is CASSLAPSGTEAFF. The chain combines TRBV7-6 with TRBJ1-1. In germline, CDR1 is SGHVS, CDR2 FNYEAQ. CDR3 length equals 14 residues.